The present T cell receptor (beta chain) was sequenced within a study of regulatory T cells in long-lasting Graves disease. This clonotype has just a few counts. Arm-PCR of CDR3 regions with iRepertoire HTBI primers generated TCR beta libraries. TCRdb reprocessed the multiplex PCR reads with MiXCR, giving one entry per CDR3 protein. Of 400,000 to 500,000 distinct CDR3 sequences listed, about 16% are singletons. J gave up 4 bases and V 4 bases, and 3 bases lay outside the gene matches. The CDR3 runs 13 residues. Germline assignment: CDR1 MDHEN and CDR2 SYDVKM. Noted time point: newly diagnosed GD, antithyroid drugs for less than 3 months. Researchers made the TCR library from RNA that was extracted from PBMCs. The data were also submitted as part of a second study, on T cells in Graves' hyperthyroidism and ophthalmopathy.

The TCR comes from a young woman with Graves disease. Sample: peripheral blood mononuclear cells (PBMCs), taken at new diagnosis, from a patient treated with antithyroid drugs. The chain recombines TRBV28 with TRBJ1-2; 7 bases match TRBD1. The CDR3 here is CASSSQGGYGYTF. CDR3 DNA sequence: TGTGCCAGCAGTTCCCAGGGGGGCTATGGCTACACCTTC.